This TCR beta chain was captured by sequencing in a study of cytomegalovirus exposure and HLA in healthy donors. As for the study in general: The Caucasian-associated ancestry cluster held over 80% of 350 to 450 genotyped donors.

CDR1 is WSHSY, CDR2 SAAADI, per germline. The CDR3 runs to 11 residues. Trimming cost V 9 bases and J 7 bases, with 9 bases left between them. The PCR used 60 Vbeta and 13 Jbeta primers. Data came from immunoSEQ multiplex PCR; TCRdb stores just in-frame clones and leaves some out. There are tens of thousands of clones in the sample; approximately 79% occur only once, and 9% to 13% lies in the top ten. Study-level points and caveats: Reports showed the classifier diagnosing cytomegalovirus status with high specificity and sensitivity. Roughly even sequencing depth across donors was the assumption behind the presence/absence analyses. Later analysis suggested links between common viral pathogens and several top significant clusters.

Regarding this clone: Its specificity is unknown.

The chain combines TRBV10-2 with TRBJ2-2, with TRBD2 as a possible D gene (5 bases). This TCR was sampled from a woman between 40 and 50 years old in good health and CMV-seropositive. The sequencing sample was made of PBMCs. This CDR3 is CASSVFGELFF. DNA of the CDR3: TGCGCCAGTAGCGTTTTCGGGGAGCTGTTTTTT.